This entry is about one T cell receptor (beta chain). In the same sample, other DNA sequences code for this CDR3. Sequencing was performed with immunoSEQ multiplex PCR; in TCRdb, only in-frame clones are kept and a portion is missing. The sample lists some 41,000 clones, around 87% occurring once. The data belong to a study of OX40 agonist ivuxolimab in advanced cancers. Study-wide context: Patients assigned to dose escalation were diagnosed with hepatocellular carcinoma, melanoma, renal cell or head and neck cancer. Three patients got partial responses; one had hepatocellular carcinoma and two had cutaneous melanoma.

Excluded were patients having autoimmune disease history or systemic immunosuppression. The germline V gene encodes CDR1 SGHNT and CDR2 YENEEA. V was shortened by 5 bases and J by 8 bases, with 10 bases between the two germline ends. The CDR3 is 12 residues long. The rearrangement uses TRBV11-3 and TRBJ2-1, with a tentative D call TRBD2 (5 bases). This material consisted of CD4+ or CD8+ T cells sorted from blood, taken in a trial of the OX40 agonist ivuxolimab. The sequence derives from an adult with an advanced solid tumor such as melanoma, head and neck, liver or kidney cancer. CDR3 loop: CASSLAGDEQFF. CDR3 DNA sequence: TGTGCCAGCAGCCTAGCAGGAGATGAGCAGTTCTTC.